This TCR beta chain came from a study of blood T cell repertoires in COVID-19. Whole-study context: Acute and convalescent COVID-19 specimens originated in the United States, Italy and Spain.

V trimming: 4 bases; J trimming: 8 bases; junction bases outside the gene matches: 9. CDR3 length: 14 amino acids. From germline, CDR1 is SGHRS and CDR2 YFSETQ. Per the original methods: Estimated nucleated cell counts came from reference gene primer amplification. TCRdb's table, derived via immunoSEQ multiplex PCR, lists solely in-frame clones and lacks some. The V and J calls and clone size are taken from that table; D and trimming were inferred from the DNA. The repertoire has fewer than 250,000 clones, roughly four fifths of them found once; the top ten carry about 4.8%. V usage is TRBV5-1 and J usage is TRBJ1-1, with 9 nucleotides matching TRBD1. The sequenced material came from peripheral blood. The receptor was isolated from a woman aged 70-85 years with acute or convalescent COVID-19. The CDR3 loop reads CASSPTGGEVEAFF. As DNA, the CDR3 is TGCGCCAGCAGCCCGACAGGGGGGGAGGTCGAAGCTTTCTTT.